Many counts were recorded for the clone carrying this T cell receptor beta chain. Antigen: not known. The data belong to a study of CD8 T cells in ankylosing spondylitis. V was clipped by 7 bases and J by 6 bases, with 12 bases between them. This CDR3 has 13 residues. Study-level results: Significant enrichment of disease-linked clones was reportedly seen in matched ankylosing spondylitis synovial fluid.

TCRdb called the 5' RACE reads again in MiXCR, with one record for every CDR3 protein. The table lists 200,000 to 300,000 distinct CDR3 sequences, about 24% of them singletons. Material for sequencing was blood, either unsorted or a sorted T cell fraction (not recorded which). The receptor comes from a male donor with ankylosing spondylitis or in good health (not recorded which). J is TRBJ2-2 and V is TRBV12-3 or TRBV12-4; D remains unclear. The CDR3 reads CASTDWEAGELFF. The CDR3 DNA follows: TGTGCCAGCACCGACTGGGAAGCCGGGGAGCTGTTTTTT.